The 25 T cell receptor beta chains presented below share a single source sample, sequenced in a study of vaccination effects on CD4 cells after COVID-19. Antigen specificity for these receptors is unknown. Antigen-specific CD4+ T cells were expanded with viral peptide pools in the ViraFEST assay before sequencing. CD4+ T cell isolation took place after 10 days of culture. Prior SARS-CoV-2 infection was absent in the vaccine recipients, as shown by negative nucleocapsid antibodies. Sequencing used immunoSEQ multiplex PCR; TCRdb keeps in-frame clones, though not all of them. The sample carries 35,000 to 40,000 clones, about three fifths recorded once. The sequenced sample was CD4+ T cells from PBMCs cultured with HCoV-OC43 spike peptides, obtained before COVID-19 vaccination. Documented subset: HCoV-OC43 spike overlapping peptide pool stimulation. These receptors all stem from a human donor who received a COVID-19 vaccine.

The chain carries TRBV6-5 and TRBJ2-7; maybe TRBD2 (6 bases). Germline lookup yields CDR1 MNHEY and CDR2 SVGAGI. The CDR3 runs to 13 residues. The V end was cut by 4 bases, the J end by 4 bases, with 11 bases between. The CDR3 protein is CASSSGLPYEQYF. In nucleotides, the CDR3 is TGTGCCAGCAGTTCGGGACTGCCGTACGAGCAGTACTTC.

The gene calls are TRBV3-1 (or the pseudogene TRBV3-2) and TRBJ1-1; D is possibly TRBD1 (5 bases). V was cut by 1 base and J by 6 bases, with 12 bases left in between. The CDR3 is 14 residues long. CDR1 is LGHDT and CDR2 is YNNKEL in the germline V gene (reference sequence). CDR3 nucleotides: TGTGCCAGCAGCCAAGGCGGGGCTATAGCTGAAGCTTTCTTT. It codes for CASSQGGAIAEAFF.

This sequence joins TRBV5-1 and TRBJ2-3, with unresolved D. This CDR3 contains 14 residues. The V gene lost 4 bases and the J gene lost 6 bases, with 15 bases spanning the gap. The germline CDR1 and CDR2 sequences are SGHRS and YFSETQ. The DNA for the CDR3 is TGCGCCAGCAGCCCGAACTCCCGAAGGGATACGCAGTATTTT. This gives the protein CASSPNSRRDTQYF. The variable domain in full, with the rest retrieved from reference TRBV5-1 and TRBJ2-3, is KAGVTQTPRYLIKTRGQQVTLSCSPISGHRSVSWYQQTPGQGLQFLFEYFSETQRNKGNFPGRFSGRQFSNSRSEMNVSTLELGDSALYLCASSPNSRRDTQYFGPGTRLTVL.

The gene calls are TRBV27 and TRBJ2-7, with D perhaps given as TRBD1 or TRBD2 (5 bases each). V was shortened by 0 bases and J by 5 bases, with 17 bases between the two germline ends. The germline V gene has CDR1 MNHEY and CDR2 SMNVEV (reference sequence). This CDR3 has 16 amino acids. CDR3 sequence reads: CASSLSDAGSGDEQYF. In nucleotides, the CDR3 is TGTGCCAGCAGTTTATCGGACGCAGGGAGCGGCGACGAGCAGTACTTC.

The chain joins TRBV7-6 to TRBJ2-2, with 7 positions matching TRBD1. In germline, CDR1 is SGHVS, CDR2 FNYEAQ. There are 15 residues in the CDR3. V shed 2 bases and J 7 bases; nucleotides not matched to a gene: 7. The CDR3, as DNA: TGTGCCAGCAGCTTAATTGAGGGGGCTAGCGGGGAGCTGTTTTTT. Protein: CASSLIEGASGELFF. Full variable domain (missing parts from reference TRBV7-6 and TRBJ2-2): GAGVSQSPRYKVTKRGQDVALRCDPISGHVSLYWYRQALGQGPEFLTYFNYEAQQDKSGLPNDRFSAERPEGSISTLTIQRTEQRDSAMYRCASSLIEGASGELFFGEGSRLTVL.

The chain joins TRBV18 to TRBJ1-1, with 8 bases aligning to TRBD1. J lost 5 bases, V lost 2 bases, and 4 bases had no gene match. This CDR3 region has 14 residues. CDR1 and CDR2 (germline): KGHSH, LQKENI. The CDR3 region has the DNA TGTGCCAGCTCACCAAGACAGGGGCGGACTGAAGCTTTCTTT. Amino acids: CASSPRQGRTEAFF.

The CDR3 nucleotides are TGCGCCAGCAGCCAAGTTCCCATGACCGAGCAGTACTTC. The encoded protein is CASSQVPMTEQYF. This chain joins TRBV4-1 and TRBJ2-7, with D hard to call. The CDR3 length is 13 residues. Trimming took 1 base from V and 6 from J, leaving 10 bases between them. Per germline, CDR1 MGHRA and CDR2 YSYEKL.

V usage is TRBV11-3 and J usage is TRBJ2-7, with TRBD1 matching 9 bases. The CDR3 extends over 17 amino acids. The germline CDR1 and CDR2 sequences are SGHNT and YENEEA. V shed 5 bases, J shed 2 bases, and the junction held 13 bases outside the gene matches. CDR3 amino acids: CASSPAGQGRSTYEQYF. DNA for the CDR3: TGTGCCAGCAGCCCAGCCGGACAGGGGCGCTCAACCTACGAGCAGTACTTC.

The J gene is TRBJ1-1, the V gene TRBV7-9; 7 positions match TRBD1. Germline CDR1 and CDR2: SEHNR and FQNEAQ (reference sequence). V was clipped by 5 bases and J by 0 bases; unmatched bases: 6. CDR3 length: 15 residues. CDR3 bases: TGTGCCAGCAGCCCTCGGGACAGCCTGAACACTGAAGCTTTCTTT. Its protein product is CASSPRDSLNTEAFF.

The V call is TRBV13, the J call TRBJ2-4; tentatively, D is TRBD1 or TRBD2 (5 bases each). Germline values: CDR1 PRHDT, CDR2 FYEKMQ (reference sequence). V lost 0 bases and J lost 8, with 8 bases in between. There are 13 residues in the CDR3. The CDR3 region has the DNA TGTGCCAGCAGCTTAGGTCGGGGCCACATTCAGTACTTC. It encodes CASSLGRGHIQYF.

V gene TRBV3-1 (or the pseudogene TRBV3-2) combines with J gene TRBJ2-7, with D unclear. This CDR3 contains 13 residues. The germline V gene encodes CDR1 LGHDT and CDR2 YNNKEL (reference sequence). With 1 base removed from V and 6 bases from J, the gap between germline ends came to 10 bases. The CDR3 loop reads CASSQAAHLEQYF. The CDR3 DNA is TGTGCCAGCAGCCAAGCCGCCCATCTCGAGCAGTACTTC.

V usage is TRBV4-2 and J usage is TRBJ2-5; 8 bases align to TRBD2. CDR3 length: 17 residues. CDR1 and CDR2 from the germline V gene are LGHNA and YNFKEQ. V lost 0 bases and J lost 1; bases outside the gene matches: 7. CDR3: CASSQDGVAGPQETQYF. CDR3 nucleotide sequence: TGTGCCAGCAGCCAAGATGGGGTAGCGGGGCCCCAAGAGACCCAGTACTTC.

The chain couples TRBV4-1 to TRBJ1-2, with TRBD1 identical over 9 bases. CDR1 is MGHRA, CDR2 YSYEKL, per germline. With V trimmed by 2 bases and J by 1 base, 2 bases remained unmatched. CDR3 length equals 15 residues. DNA of the CDR3: TGCGCCAGCAGCCAACCGGGACAGGGTAACTATGGCTACACCTTC. As protein: CASSQPGQGNYGYTF.

A single count supports this clone. V gene TRBV5-6 combines with J gene TRBJ1-2, with 7 bases aligning to TRBD1. V was pared by 4 bases and J by 4 bases, with 10 bases of the junction left unmatched. CDR1 and CDR2 from the germline V gene are SGHDT and YYEEEE. The CDR3 contains 15 residues. CDR3 sequence reads: CASSAQGKGAYGYTF. The DNA for the CDR3 is TGTGCCAGCAGCGCACAGGGGAAGGGAGCCTATGGCTACACCTTC.

CDR3 region: CASSNPGAREAFF. CDR3 nucleotide sequence: TGTGCCAGCAGTAACCCGGGCGCCAGGGAAGCTTTCTTT. V and J are TRBV7-9 and TRBJ1-1; unclear D gene. CDR3 length: 13 residues. Looked up from germline, CDR1 is SEHNR and CDR2 is FQNEAQ (reference sequence). The ends were cut back, 6 bases at V and 8 bases at J, with 16 bases in the middle.

This clone showed up just a few times. This sequence joins TRBV14 and TRBJ1-6; no definite D call. V dropped 5 bases and J dropped 10 bases, with 18 bases sitting between them. Germline assignment: CDR1 SGHDN and CDR2 FVKESK. CDR3 length equals 15 residues. CDR3 bases: TGTGCCAGCAGCTATCAAACGGACTCTCAGTCACCCCTCCACTTT. The encoded protein is CASSYQTDSQSPLHF.

The rearrangement links TRBV3-1 (or the pseudogene TRBV3-2) to TRBJ2-7; D may be TRBD1 (5 bases). Between the trimmed V and J ends, which lost 0 bases and 2 bases, there was a span of 5 bases. Germline values: CDR1 LGHDT, CDR2 YNNKEL (reference sequence). The CDR3 spans 13 residues. The CDR3 DNA follows: TGTGCCAGCAGCCAAGAGGGGCCCTACGAGCAGTACTTC. Its translation is CASSQEGPYEQYF.

This clone was seen a handful of times. The V gene is TRBV14, the J gene TRBJ1-3, with D possibly TRBD1 on 6 matching bases. Germline CDR1 is SGHDN and CDR2 is FVKESK. Trimming took off 4 bases at V and 7 bases at J, with 14 bases between the two ends. The CDR3 covers 14 residues. CDR3 sequence: CASSPSGARNTIYF. The DNA of the CDR3 is TGTGCCAGCAGCCCCTCAGGGGCTCGGAACACCATATATTTT.

The chain couples TRBV2 to TRBJ1-2, with D perhaps matching TRBD1 (6 bases). CDR1 is SNHLY, CDR2 FYNNEI, per germline. This CDR3 has 13 residues. V gave up 5 bases and J gave up 5 bases, with 12 bases separating them. The CDR3 nucleotides read TGTGCCAGCAGTTACAGGGAATATTATGGCTACACCTTC. As protein: CASSYREYYGYTF.

The CDR3 DNA is TGTGCCAGCAGTTCCGGGACAGGGGTACAAGAGACCCAGTACTTC. It yields the protein CASSSGTGVQETQYF. The chain couples TRBV6-5 to TRBJ2-5, with 10 nucleotides matching TRBD1. CDR1 MNHEY and CDR2 SVGAGI come from the germline V gene. J gave up 2 bases and V 4 bases, and 4 bases lay outside the gene matches. The CDR3 contains 15 residues.

The chain uses TRBV18 and TRBJ2-1; D is perhaps TRBD1 (6 bases). The CDR3 is made up of 14 amino acids. CDR1 is KGHSH and CDR2 is LQKENI in the germline V gene. Trimming pared 2 bases from V and 7 bases from J, leaving 12 bases between. The CDR3 DNA follows: TGTGCCAGCTCACCAGACAGGCAAAGTAATGAGCAGTTCTTC. Translation gives CASSPDRQSNEQFF.

The CDR3 sequence: CASSFRYGGSTDTQYF. CDR3 sequence (DNA): TGTGCCAGCAGCTTTAGGTACGGGGGATCCACAGATACGCAGTATTTT. This chain links TRBV7-8 with TRBJ2-3, with a weak D call TRBD2 (6 bases). The germline V gene has CDR1 SGHVS and CDR2 FQNEAQ. The germline V and J ends were trimmed by 3 bases and 2 bases, with 15 bases remaining between them. The CDR3 covers 16 residues.

The rearrangement links TRBV25-1 to TRBJ2-7, with D perhaps TRBD1 (5 bases). Germline assignment: CDR1 MGHDK and CDR2 SYGVNS. V lost 4 bases to trimming and J lost 2 bases, with 18 bases between them. The CDR3 sequence is 16 residues long. Written as DNA, the CDR3 is TGTGCCAGCAGTGCCCTGGACACCACCTCAACCTACGAGCAGTACTTC. Translation: CASSALDTTSTYEQYF.

This chain joins TRBV11-1 and TRBJ1-2, with a tentative D call TRBD1 (5 bases). Trimming cost V 5 bases and J 5 bases, with 9 bases left between them. The CDR3 extends over 12 amino acids. The germline V gene encodes CDR1 SGHAT and CDR2 FQDESV (reference sequence). The CDR3 DNA reads as TGTGCCAGCAGCATGGGGGGGTATGGCTACACCTTC. Amino acids: CASSMGGYGYTF.

This rearrangement joins TRBV3-1 (or the pseudogene TRBV3-2) to TRBJ1-4; D not certain. Trimming took 3 bases from V and 5 from J, leaving 1 base between them. This CDR3 has 11 residues. In germline, CDR1 is LGHDT, CDR2 YNNKEL (reference sequence). The CDR3 here is CASSQNEKLFF. For the CDR3, the DNA is TGTGCCAGCAGCCAGAATGAAAAACTGTTTTTT.